This T cell receptor (beta chain) was observed in a study of type 1 regulatory T cells. About the research overall: An in vitro protocol generated T-allo10, a Tr1-enriched, alloantigen-specific CD4 T cell product.

TCRdb fed the reads into MiXCR, producing one record per CDR3 protein. This sample has 5,500 to 7,000 distinct CDR3 sequences, with 27% found just once. Germline CDR1 and CDR2: LNHNV and YYDKDF (reference sequence). The V end was cut by 0 bases, the J end by 0 bases, with 10 bases between. The CDR3 consists of 16 residues. This clonotype is labeled as medium-sized. As yet, its antigen is unknown. This sequence joins TRBV15 and TRBJ2-3; no clear D. Material: cultured T cells, either the whole culture or a sorted T cell fraction (not recorded which). Subset here: Tr1-enriched cell product generated in vitro against host alloantigens. The receptor's source is a human donor in good health. The CDR3 spells CATSRDRAASTDTQYF. In nucleotides, the CDR3 is TGTGCCACCAGCAGAGATCGGGCTGCTAGCACAGATACGCAGTATTTT.